This is a list of T cell receptor beta chains from one sample in a study of blood T cells in healthy people across ages. TCRdb processed the 5' RACE reads anew with MiXCR; each CDR3 protein has one entry. The table records about 1.8 million distinct CDR3 sequences, approximately 50% of them present only once. Sequencing was performed on blood. These receptors originate from a woman in her thirties or forties in good health. Each CDR3 is given with its conserved first and last residue. The order of the fields is V gene, clone size, J gene, D gene, CDR3 protein, CDR3 DNA. D genes are given only for firm matches. Clone size is not always given. Where it is, it says once, few, many or a class for expanded clones.

TRBV29-1	-	TRBJ2-5	TRBD2	CSVGGTSGGETQYF	TGCAGCGTTGGTGGGACTAGCGGGGGAGAGACCCAGTACTTC
TRBV7-9	-	TRBJ1-2	TRBD1	CASAPQGVGGYTF	TGTGCCAGCGCCCCTCAGGGGGTGGGCGGCTACACCTTC
TRBV6-2/TRBV6-3	few	TRBJ2-7	-	CASSYPRVDQYF	TGTGCCAGCAGTTATCCCAGGGTTGACCAGTACTTC
TRBV6-1	-	TRBJ2-3	TRBD1	CASSEQTGARDTQYF	TGTGCCAGCTCGGAGCAGACAGGGGCCAGAGATACGCAGTATTTT
TRBV20-1	-	TRBJ1-5	TRBD1	CSARDRGQGTQPQHF	TGCAGTGCTAGAGATCGGGGACAGGGGACTCAGCCCCAGCATTTT
TRBV6-1	-	TRBJ2-7	-	CASSDRRSYNEQYF	TGTGCCAGCAGTGATCGACGATCCTACAATGAGCAGTACTTC
TRBV6-5	few	TRBJ2-7	TRBD2	CASKGGGRSSYEQYF	TGTGCCAGCAAAGGCGGGGGGCGGTCCTCCTACGAGCAGTACTTC
TRBV7-2	few	TRBJ2-7	TRBD1	CASSLGGQVGEQYF	TGTGCCAGCAGCTTAGGCGGACAGGTGGGCGAGCAGTACTTC
TRBV20-1	many	TRBJ2-7	-	CSARGWGAYEQYF	TGCAGTGCTAGAGGCTGGGGCGCCTACGAGCAGTACTTC
TRBV12-3/TRBV12-4	-	TRBJ1-6	-	CASSFDSGRPLHF	TGTGCCAGCAGTTTTGACAGTGGCCGTCCCCTCCACTTT
TRBV6-1	-	TRBJ2-3	-	CASSEEVADTQYF	TGTGCCAGCAGTGAAGAGGTCGCAGATACGCAGTATTTT
TRBV5-1	-	TRBJ2-3	TRBD1	CASSLTGDGTGTQYF	TGCGCCAGCAGCTTAACAGGGGACGGCACAGGTACGCAGTATTTT
TRBV24-1	-	TRBJ2-6	-	CATGRSGANVLTF	TGTGCCACAGGCCGCTCTGGGGCCAACGTCCTGACTTTC
TRBV20-1	once	TRBJ1-5	-	CSARDPRQNQPQHF	TGCAGTGCTAGAGATCCCCGGCAAAATCAGCCCCAGCATTTT
TRBV12-3/TRBV12-4	few	TRBJ2-3	-	CASSFADDTDTQYF	TGTGCCAGCAGTTTTGCAGACGACACAGATACGCAGTATTTT
TRBV7-2	once	TRBJ2-5	-	CASSLATGTETQYF	TGTGCCAGCAGCTTGGCTACAGGGACAGAGACCCAGTACTTC
TRBV5-1	-	TRBJ2-5	TRBD2	CASSPFGGAVETQYF	TGCGCCAGCAGCCCCTTCGGGGGGGCCGTAGAGACCCAGTACTTC
TRBV10-3	few	TRBJ1-2	-	CAISEPDESNYGYTF	TGTGCCATCAGTGAACCGGACGAATCAAACTATGGCTACACCTTC
TRBV7-9	many	TRBJ2-3	TRBD1	CASSFGTGGVDTQYF	TGTGCCAGCAGCTTTGGGACAGGGGGCGTTGATACGCAGTATTTT
TRBV14	-	TRBJ2-3	-	CASSHVRRGILAQYF	TGTGCCAGCAGCCACGTAAGGAGAGGTATCCTTGCGCAGTATTTT
TRBV7-2	-	TRBJ2-3	-	CASSLAYSPDTQYF	TGTGCCAGCAGCTTAGCGTACAGTCCAGATACGCAGTATTTT
TRBV6-5	-	TRBJ2-4	TRBD2	CASRDRLAGNIQYF	TGTGCCAGCAGAGATCGACTAGCGGGGAACATTCAGTACTTC
TRBV27	few	TRBJ2-3	TRBD2	CASSTLAGEGTQYF	TGTGCCAGCAGCACTCTAGCGGGGGAGGGTACGCAGTATTTT
TRBV7-2	once	TRBJ2-7	-	CASSFGRSSGEQYF	TGTGCCAGCAGCTTTGGCAGGTCCTCAGGCGAGCAGTACTTC
TRBV20-1	-	TRBJ2-7	TRBD2	CSAPGRLAGFNYEQYF	TGCAGTGCTCCTGGACGCCTAGCGGGGTTTAACTACGAGCAGTACTTC
TRBV4-3	-	TRBJ2-7	-	CASSQEIGSYEQYF	TGCGCCAGCAGCCAAGAGATCGGTAGCTACGAGCAGTACTTC
TRBV9	few	TRBJ2-1	TRBD2	CASIQAGPSYNEQFF	TGTGCCAGCATTCAAGCGGGGCCTTCCTACAATGAGCAGTTCTTC
TRBV20-1	few	TRBJ2-5	-	CSARPIQGLETQYF	TGCAGTGCTAGACCGATCCAGGGGCTCGAGACCCAGTACTTC
TRBV7-2	-	TRBJ2-5	-	CASRKPEGAGVQETQYF	TGTGCCAGCAGAAAACCCGAGGGGGCGGGGGTACAAGAGACCCAGTACTTC
TRBV28	-	TRBJ1-2	TRBD1	CASSGDREGNYGYTF	TGTGCCAGCAGTGGGGACAGGGAGGGAAACTATGGCTACACCTTC
TRBV7-9	-	TRBJ1-2	TRBD1	CASSLLWDRVRGYTF	TGTGCCAGCAGCTTACTTTGGGACAGGGTTAGGGGCTACACCTTC
TRBV7-2	-	TRBJ2-1	-	CASSLRNDGREFF	TGTGCCAGCAGCTTACGTAATGACGGGCGAGAGTTCTTC
TRBV6-5	few	TRBJ2-1	TRBD2	CASRPTSGVYNEQFF	TGTGCCAGCAGACCGACTAGCGGGGTGTACAATGAGCAGTTCTTC
TRBV7-9	few	TRBJ1-4	-	CASSPPGTSNEKLFF	TGTGCCAGCAGCCCCCCCGGGACCTCTAATGAAAAACTGTTTTTT
TRBV4-1	once	TRBJ1-2	-	CASSQALSSGYTF	TGCGCCAGCAGCCAAGCCCTTTCGTCGGGCTACACCTTC
TRBV7-2	-	TRBJ2-3	TRBD2	CASSNPLAGGPSNTQYF	TGTGCCAGCAGCAACCCACTAGCGGGGGGCCCTTCGAATACGCAGTATTTT
TRBV7-9	-	TRBJ2-5	TRBD1	CASSPTGGDLFWETQYF	TGTGCCAGCAGCCCGACAGGGGGCGATCTGTTCTGGGAGACCCAGTACTTC
TRBV2	-	TRBJ1-1	-	CANSVYGFDGHLTEAFF	TGTGCCAACAGCGTTTATGGGTTTGATGGACACTTAACTGAAGCTTTCTTT
TRBV29-1	-	TRBJ1-2	-	CSVDKAGVGGYTF	TGCAGCGTTGATAAGGCAGGGGTCGGCGGCTACACCTTC
TRBV5-1	-	TRBJ2-5	TRBD1	CASSLGGRGRGETQYF	TGCGCCAGCAGCTTGGGAGGCAGGGGGCGTGGAGAGACCCAGTACTTC
TRBV3-1	-	TRBJ1-5	-	CASSGRHSNQPQHF	TGTGCCAGCAGCGGCCGTCACAGCAATCAGCCCCAGCATTTT
TRBV6-5	-	TRBJ2-3	TRBD1	CASSYEEGARTGDADTQYF	TGTGCCAGCAGTTACGAGGAAGGGGCCCGAACAGGGGACGCAGATACGCAGTATTTT
TRBV13	-	TRBJ2-3	TRBD2	CASSSGLAGSPDTQYF	TGTGCCAGCAGCTCCGGACTAGCGGGGTCTCCAGATACGCAGTATTTT
TRBV20-1	-	TRBJ1-4	-	CSAWRQVQFF	TGCAGTGCTTGGAGACAAGTACAGTTTTTT
TRBV7-2	few	TRBJ2-4	TRBD2	CASSTRLAGAGIAKNIQYF	TGTGCCAGCAGCACCCGACTAGCGGGGGCTGGAATAGCCAAAAACATTCAGTACTTC
TRBV7-2	-	TRBJ2-3	-	CASSSQGSGWGTDAQYF	TGTGCCAGCAGCTCCCAGGGGTCCGGTTGGGGGACGGATGCGCAGTATTTT